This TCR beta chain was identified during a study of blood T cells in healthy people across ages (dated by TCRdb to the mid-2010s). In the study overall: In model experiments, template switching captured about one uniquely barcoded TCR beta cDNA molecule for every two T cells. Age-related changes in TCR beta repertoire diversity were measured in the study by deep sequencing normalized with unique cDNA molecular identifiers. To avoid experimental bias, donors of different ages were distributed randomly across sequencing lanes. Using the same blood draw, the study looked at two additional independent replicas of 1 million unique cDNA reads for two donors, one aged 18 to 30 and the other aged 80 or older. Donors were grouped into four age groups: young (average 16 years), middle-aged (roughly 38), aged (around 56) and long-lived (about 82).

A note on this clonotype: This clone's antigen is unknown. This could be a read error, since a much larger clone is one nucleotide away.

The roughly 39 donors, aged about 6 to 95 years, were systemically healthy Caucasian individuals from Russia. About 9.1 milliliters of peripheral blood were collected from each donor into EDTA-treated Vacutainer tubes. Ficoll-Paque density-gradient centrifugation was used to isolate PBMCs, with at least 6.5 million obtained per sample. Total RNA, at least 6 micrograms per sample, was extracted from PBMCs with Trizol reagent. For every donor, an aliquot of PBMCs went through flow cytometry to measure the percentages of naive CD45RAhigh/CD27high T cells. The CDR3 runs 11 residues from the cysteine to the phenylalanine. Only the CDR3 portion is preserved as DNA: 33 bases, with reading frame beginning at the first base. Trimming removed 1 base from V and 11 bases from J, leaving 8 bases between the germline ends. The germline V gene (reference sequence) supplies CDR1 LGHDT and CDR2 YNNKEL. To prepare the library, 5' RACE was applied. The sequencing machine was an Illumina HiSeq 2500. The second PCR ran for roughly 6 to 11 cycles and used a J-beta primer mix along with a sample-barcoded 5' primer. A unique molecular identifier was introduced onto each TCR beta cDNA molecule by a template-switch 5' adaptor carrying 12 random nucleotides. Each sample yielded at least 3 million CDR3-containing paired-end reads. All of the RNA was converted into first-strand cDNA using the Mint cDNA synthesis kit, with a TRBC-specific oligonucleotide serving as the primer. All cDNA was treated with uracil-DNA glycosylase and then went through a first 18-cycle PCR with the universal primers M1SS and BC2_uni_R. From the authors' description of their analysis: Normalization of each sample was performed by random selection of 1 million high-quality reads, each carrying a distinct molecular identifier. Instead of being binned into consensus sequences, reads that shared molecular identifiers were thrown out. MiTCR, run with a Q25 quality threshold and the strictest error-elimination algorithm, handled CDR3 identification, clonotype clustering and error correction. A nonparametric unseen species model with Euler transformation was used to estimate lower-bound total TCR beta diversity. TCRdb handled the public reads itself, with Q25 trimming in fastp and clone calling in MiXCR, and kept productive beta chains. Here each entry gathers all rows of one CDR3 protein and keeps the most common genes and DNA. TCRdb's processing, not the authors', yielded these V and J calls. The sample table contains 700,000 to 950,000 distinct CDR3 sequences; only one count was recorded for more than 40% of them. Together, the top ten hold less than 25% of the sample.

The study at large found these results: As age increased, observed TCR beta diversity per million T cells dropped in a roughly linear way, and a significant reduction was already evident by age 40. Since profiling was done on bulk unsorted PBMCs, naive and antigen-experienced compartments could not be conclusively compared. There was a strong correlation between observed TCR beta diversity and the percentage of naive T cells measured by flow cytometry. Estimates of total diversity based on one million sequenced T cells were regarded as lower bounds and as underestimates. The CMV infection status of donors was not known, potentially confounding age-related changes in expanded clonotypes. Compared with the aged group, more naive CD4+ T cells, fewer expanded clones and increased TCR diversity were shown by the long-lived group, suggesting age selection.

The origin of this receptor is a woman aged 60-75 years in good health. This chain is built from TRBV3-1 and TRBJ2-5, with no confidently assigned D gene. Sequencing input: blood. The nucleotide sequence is TGTGCCAGCAGCCAAGCCCAAGAGCAGTACTTC. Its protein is CASSQAQEQYF.